The 13 T cell receptor beta chains reported below all come from one sample, sequenced in a study of blood T cells in healthy people across ages. A sample-barcoded 5' primer and a J-beta primer mix were used in a second PCR of roughly 7 to 11 cycles. TCRdb recomputed calls from the 5' RACE reads with MiXCR, one row per CDR3 protein. The sample includes 1.5 million to 2 million distinct CDR3 sequences, 28% of them seen just once. The sequenced material came from blood. The receptors come from a woman in her 30s in good health.

Only a few counts were recorded for this clonotype. CDR3 region: CASSQPAGASSYEQYF. DNA of the CDR3: TGCGCCAGCAGCCAACCGGCAGGGGCCAGCTCCTACGAGCAGTACTTC. This chain links TRBV5-1 with TRBJ2-7, with D perhaps matching TRBD1 (6 bases). V dropped 4 bases and J dropped 0 bases, with 17 bases sitting between them. The length of the CDR3 is 16 residues. Germline CDR1 and CDR2: SGHRS and YFSETQ.

The V call is TRBV7-9, the J call TRBJ2-7, with a weak D call TRBD2 (5 bases). Trimming took 8 bases from V and 6 from J, leaving 14 bases between them. The CDR3 covers 12 residues. The germline CDR1 and CDR2 sequences are SEHNR and FQNEAQ (reference sequence). This CDR3 reads CASALSRGEQYF. CDR3 bases: TGTGCCAGCGCCCTTAGTCGGGGCGAGCAGTACTTC. Complete variable domain (other parts from reference TRBV7-9 and TRBJ2-7): DTGVSQNPRHKITKRGQNVTFRCDPISEHNRLYWYRQTLGQGPEFLTYFQNEAQLEKSRLLSDRFSAERPKGSFSTLEIQRTEQGDSAMYLCASALSRGEQYFGPGTRLTVT.

This clonotype was recorded many times. The chain has TRBV7-2 and TRBJ2-7; no reliable D call. Per germline, CDR1 SGHTA and CDR2 FQGNSA. This CDR3 has 12 residues. The germline V and J ends were trimmed by 4 bases and 7 bases, with 11 bases remaining between them. CDR3 sequence reads: CASSSFVGEQYF. CDR3 in DNA: TGTGCCAGCAGCTCTTTTGTTGGAGAGCAGTACTTC.

In this sample, this clonotype turned up a few times. V and J are TRBV6-2 or TRBV6-3 and TRBJ2-7, with 8 bases aligning to TRBD2. J gave up 1 base and V 5 bases, and 7 bases lay outside the gene matches. The V gene's germline CDR1 is MNHEY and CDR2 SVGEGT. There are 15 residues in the CDR3. This CDR3 is CASSRPSGGSYEQYF. CDR3 coding DNA: TGTGCCAGCAGTCGCCCTTCGGGGGGGTCCTACGAGCAGTACTTC.

This clonotype showed up just a few times. The chain recombines TRBV29-1 with TRBJ2-7, with 9 bases fitting TRBD2. The CDR3 has 14 amino acids. Germline V gene data show CDR1 as SQVTM and CDR2 as ANQGSEA. V lost 3 bases, J lost 4 bases, and 7 bases stayed unmatched. The CDR3 sequence: CSVELTSGGYEQYF. The CDR3 region has the DNA TGCAGCGTTGAGTTGACTAGCGGTGGGTACGAGCAGTACTTC.

The chain carries TRBV20-1 and TRBJ2-7; 16 bases map to TRBD2. V shed 3 bases and J 5 bases; nucleotides not matched to a gene: 13. This CDR3 region has 18 residues. Germline-derived CDR1 and CDR2 are DFQATT and SNEGSKA (reference sequence). CDR3 sequence (DNA): TGCAGTGCTAGTGTTAGCCCGGGACTAGCGGGGGGGTCCCACGAGCAGTACTTC. Its protein is CSASVSPGLAGGSHEQYF.

This clonotype came up a few times. One base away lies a much larger clone, so this may be a sequencing read error. The chain carries TRBV5-1 and TRBJ2-1; the D gene is possibly TRBD2 (5 bases). Germline CDR1 and CDR2: SGHRS and YFSETQ. The CDR3 covers 14 residues. The CDR3 spells CASSPWTGNNGQFF. In nucleotides, the CDR3 is TGCGCCAGCAGCCCATGGACGGGGAACAATGGGCAGTTCTTC.

To note about this clonotype: An end of the junction differs from the germline gene, which may be a read error. The rearrangement links TRBV5-1 to TRBJ2-7; D is uncertain. Germline V gene sequence: CDR1 SGHRS, CDR2 YFSETQ. The CDR3 is 13 residues long. The CDR3 DNA reads TGCGTCAGCAGCTTGGGTAGACCCAACGAGCAGTACTTC. It codes for CVSSLGRPNEQYF.

Points on this clonotype: At one of its ends the junction is not consistent with the germline gene, which may arise from a read error. The CDR3 DNA is TGTGCCAGCAGCGTAGGGGCGGCACAAGAGACCCAGGACTTC. Protein product: CASSVGAAQETQDF. J is TRBJ2-7 and V is TRBV9; D not resolved. This CDR3 comprises 14 residues. The germline CDR1 and CDR2 sequences are SGDLS and YYNGEE.

This clonotype was observed many times. This chain connects TRBV7-2 to TRBJ2-7, with TRBD2 matching 11 bases. The CDR3 has 15 residues. Per the germline V gene, CDR1 is SGHTA and CDR2 is FQGNSA. Losses at the gene ends were 5 bases for V and 3 bases for J; bases not matched to a gene: 6. The CDR3 DNA is TGTGCCAGCAGCCTTTACGGGACTAGCGGCTACGAGCAGTACTTC. Protein: CASSLYGTSGYEQYF. Variable domain in full (rest from reference TRBV7-2 and TRBJ2-7): GAGVSQSPSNKVTEKGKDVELRCDPISGHTALYWYRQSLGQGLEFLIYFQGNSAPDKSGLPSDRFSAERTGGSVSTLTIQRTQQEDSAVYLCASSLYGTSGYEQYFGPGTRLTVT.

The V gene is TRBV7-2, the J gene TRBJ2-2; the match to TRBD2 covers 8 bases. This CDR3 is built from 17 residues. The ends lost 2 bases at V and 6 bases at J; junction bases unmatched: 11. In germline, CDR1 is SGHTA, CDR2 FQGNSA. CDR3 loop: CASSLIISGGWAGELFF. CDR3 in DNA: TGTGCCAGCAGCTTAATCATAAGCGGGGGATGGGCCGGGGAGCTGTTTTTT.

Details on this clonotype: Relative to the germline gene, one junction end is altered; a read error may explain this. The chain has TRBV9 and TRBJ2-3; D is undetermined. Germline values: CDR1 SGDLS, CDR2 YYNGEE. CDR3 length: 15 amino acids. For the CDR3, the DNA is TGTGCCAGCAGCCTCCGGCACCTAGGCACAGATTCGCAGTATTTT. Translation gives CASSLRHLGTDSQYF.

At least ten counts were recorded for this clonotype. This rearrangement joins TRBV29-1 to TRBJ1-2; tentatively, D is TRBD1 (6 bases). CDR1 and CDR2 from the germline V gene are SQVTM and ANQGSEA. CDR3 length: 12 amino acids. Trimming removed 3 bases from V and 6 bases from J, with 11 bases in between. The CDR3 loop is CSVDSGDDGYTF. Written as DNA, the CDR3 is TGCAGCGTTGACTCAGGGGACGATGGCTACACCTTC.